These 15 T cell receptor beta chains were all obtained from the same sample, sequenced in a study of CD8 T cells in ankylosing spondylitis. TCRdb redid the calling of the 5' RACE reads with MiXCR, one entry per CDR3 protein. Among about 130,000 distinct CDR3 sequences listed, roughly 15% were seen once. The specimen was blood, either unsorted or a sorted T cell fraction (not recorded which). The receptors stem from a female donor with ankylosing spondylitis or in good health (not recorded which).

Written as DNA, the CDR3 is TGTGCCAGCTCACAGCTGGGGAGCTCCTACGAGCAGTACTTC. This sequence encodes CASSQLGSSYEQYF. The V call is TRBV18, the J call TRBJ2-7; TRBD2 is a possible D gene (5 bases). Trimming cost V 4 bases and J 0 bases, with 10 bases left between them. The germline V gene encodes CDR1 KGHSH and CDR2 LQKENI. There are 14 residues in the CDR3. The full variable domain, rest sourced from reference TRBV18 and TRBJ2-7, is NAGVMQNPRHLVRRRGQEARLRCSPMKGHSHVYWYRQLPEEGLKFMVYLQKENIIDESGMPKERFSAEFPKEGPSILRIQQVVRGDSAAYFCASSQLGSSYEQYFGPGTRLTVT.

The table lists this clonotype with many counts. V gene TRBV9 combines with J gene TRBJ2-5, with D perhaps matching TRBD1 or TRBD2 (6 bases each). The V gene's germline CDR1 is SGDLS and CDR2 YYNGEE. V was trimmed by 4 bases and J by 5 bases, leaving 24 bases between them. The CDR3 loop spans 17 amino acids. As DNA, the CDR3 is TGTGCCAGCAGCCCAAGATCCGCCGGGGGCTTCGGGGAGACCCAGTACTTC. Encoded protein: CASSPRSAGGFGETQYF.

The V and J genes are TRBV7-2 and TRBJ2-1; 10 positions match TRBD2. J lost 7 bases, V lost 5 bases, and 11 bases had no gene match. The CDR3 sequence is 16 residues long. Germline loops: CDR1 SGHTA, CDR2 FQGNSA. CDR3 sequence (DNA): TGTGCCAGCAGCCCAACTAGCGGGATAAAAAAGAATGAGCAGTTCTTC. This gives the protein CASSPTSGIKKNEQFF.

This clonotype was seen ten or more times. The gene calls are TRBV5-1 and TRBJ2-1; 7 bases fit TRBD2. V lost 1 base, J lost 7 bases, and 14 bases stayed unmatched. Germline V gene data show CDR1 as SGHRS and CDR2 as YFSETQ. This CDR3 is built from 17 residues. Here the CDR3 reads CASSLSVAGRMKNEQFF. For the CDR3, the DNA is TGCGCCAGCAGCTTGTCGGTAGCGGGTAGAATGAAAAATGAGCAGTTCTTC. The whole variable domain, filled in from reference TRBV5-1 and TRBJ2-1, reads KAGVTQTPRYLIKTRGQQVTLSCSPISGHRSVSWYQQTPGQGLQFLFEYFSETQRNKGNFPGRFSGRQFSNSRSEMNVSTLELGDSALYLCASSLSVAGRMKNEQFFGPGTRLTVL.

The chain employs TRBV20-1 and TRBJ2-3; a weak D match, TRBD2 (6 bases). V gave up 8 bases and J gave up 2 bases, with 14 bases separating them. The CDR3 runs to 13 residues. Germline V gives CDR1 DFQATT, CDR2 SNEGSKA (reference sequence). The CDR3 DNA reads TGCAGTACTATACGCGGGACCACAGATACGCAGTATTTT. It codes for CSTIRGTTDTQYF.

This clonotype was seen at least ten times. V and J are TRBV20-1 and TRBJ2-2; 11 nucleotides line up with TRBD2. V lost 1 base and J lost 7; bases outside the gene matches: 5. CDR3 length equals 15 residues. Looked up from germline, CDR1 is DFQATT and CDR2 is SNEGSKA (reference sequence). The CDR3 loop is CSARGTSGWNGELFF. As DNA, the CDR3 is TGCAGTGCTAGAGGGACTAGCGGGTGGAACGGGGAGCTGTTTTTT.

The chain uses TRBV3-1 and TRBJ2-7; 10 bases match TRBD2. From germline, CDR1 is LGHDT and CDR2 YNNKEL (reference sequence). This CDR3 region has 16 residues. V shed 4 bases and J 1 base; nucleotides not matched to a gene: 7. CDR3 residues: CASSPLGTSESYEQYF. The CDR3, as DNA: TGTGCCAGCAGCCCCCTCGGGACTAGCGAGTCCTACGAGCAGTACTTC.

There are a few counts of this clonotype. This sequence joins TRBV28 and TRBJ2-5; 8 positions match TRBD1. The V gene end was trimmed by 5 bases and the J gene end by 2 bases; junction bases not matched to a gene: 10. From germline, CDR1 is MDHEN and CDR2 SYDVKM. This CDR3 region has 16 residues. CDR3 loop: CASSTRTGTAQETQYF. CDR3 coding DNA: TGTGCCAGCAGTACAAGGACAGGGACAGCGCAAGAGACCCAGTACTTC.

This clonotype was recorded at least ten times. The V and J genes are TRBV3-1 and TRBJ1-4; 10 positions match TRBD1. The ends lost 4 bases at V and 6 bases at J; junction bases unmatched: 5. The CDR3 extends over 15 amino acids. Germline loops: CDR1 LGHDT, CDR2 YNNKEL (reference sequence). CDR3 protein: CASSLPGTGDEKLFF. CDR3 DNA: TGTGCCAGCAGCCTACCAGGGACAGGGGATGAAAAACTGTTTTTT.

At least ten counts were recorded for this clonotype. V is TRBV12-3 or TRBV12-4 and J is TRBJ2-3; no clear D. The CDR3 extends over 15 amino acids. The ends were cut back, 8 bases at V and 7 bases at J, with 22 bases in the middle. CDR3: CASPMKTSPRNTQYF. In nucleotides, the CDR3 is TGTGCCAGCCCTATGAAGACCTCTCCCCGAAATACGCAGTATTTT.

This clonotype came up many times. The CDR3 nucleotides are TGTGCCAGCAGGAATTCAGGGTACGGCTACACCTTC. This encodes CASRNSGYGYTF. The V gene is TRBV12-3 or TRBV12-4, the J gene TRBJ1-2, with a tentative D call TRBD1 (5 bases). CDR3 size: 12 residues. Trimming took off 6 bases at V and 8 bases at J, with 13 bases between the two ends.

This clonotype was detected only a few times. This CDR3 is CSAGQGAREAFF. The CDR3 region has the DNA TGCAGTGCTGGACAGGGGGCCCGTGAAGCTTTCTTT. This chain links TRBV20-1 with TRBJ1-1, with 11 bases lining up with TRBD1. The CDR3 runs to 12 residues. V was pared by 5 bases and J by 7 bases, with 3 bases of the junction left unmatched. Looked up from germline, CDR1 is DFQATT and CDR2 is SNEGSKA (reference sequence).

This clonotype was seen a handful of times. The CDR3 sequence: CASRAWDEKLFF. The CDR3, as DNA: TGTGCCAGCCGGGCATGGGATGAAAAACTGTTTTTT. This rearrangement joins TRBV7-6 to TRBJ1-4; D call uncertain. Per the germline V gene, CDR1 is SGHVS and CDR2 is FNYEAQ. Trimming took off 8 bases at V and 6 bases at J, with 10 bases between the two ends. This CDR3 comprises 12 residues. The full variable domain, completed using reference TRBV7-6 and TRBJ1-4, is GAGVSQSPRYKVTKRGQDVALRCDPISGHVSLYWYRQALGQGPEFLTYFNYEAQQDKSGLPNDRFSAERPEGSISTLTIQRTEQRDSAMYRCASRAWDEKLFFGSGTQLSVL.

This clonotype was counted a few times. This CDR3 is CASSLATLSSYNEQFF. Here the CDR3 DNA reads TGTGCCAGCAGCTTGGCGACTCTGAGCTCCTACAATGAGCAGTTCTTC. The chain links TRBV7-2 to TRBJ2-1, with D hard to call. The CDR3 runs to 16 residues. Looked up from germline, CDR1 is SGHTA and CDR2 is FQGNSA. V dropped 3 bases and J dropped 0 bases, with 12 bases sitting between them.

In its sample, this clonotype was seen many times. The V call is TRBV12-3 or TRBV12-4, the J call TRBJ1-2; no definite D call. Deletions cut 4 bases from V and 2 bases from J, with 8 bases between. The CDR3 consists of 13 residues. The CDR3 region is CASSSSGNYGYTF. The CDR3 DNA reads as TGTGCCAGCAGTTCTTCCGGAAACTATGGCTACACCTTC.